The clone carrying this T cell receptor (beta chain) was seen only a few times. Its antigen is as yet unknown. Treatment of the sample: 15 Gy SBRT to primary tumor, nephrectomy 4 weeks later. Nephrectomy followed 15 Gy stereotactic body radiation by 4 weeks. Generated by immunoSEQ multiplex PCR, the TCRdb table keeps only in-frame clones and is missing some. This sample carries approximately 18,000 clones, 55% to 80% of them seen once, and the ten largest clones take 9.5% to 15%. The sample originates from a study of radiation and T cells in renal cell carcinoma. The germline CDR1 and CDR2 sequences are LGHNA and YSLEER. There are 15 residues in the CDR3. The V end lost 2 bases, the J end lost 1 base, and 11 bases lay between the germline ends. Findings of the study overall: Top 100 clonotypes averaged around 54% in irradiated versus around 45% in nephrectomy-only tumors. From baseline, blood top tumor clonotypes peaked at 2 weeks post-radiation. Baseline intratumoral clonotype presence is unknown without pretreatment biopsies.

The rearrangement joins TRBV4-3 to TRBJ2-5; possibly TRBD2 for D (5 bases). The receptor's source is an older woman with renal cell carcinoma. The starting material was tumor tissue, obtained from a patient whose treatment included radiotherapy and nephrectomy. The CDR3 reads CASSQLRGSQETQYF. CDR3 bases: TGCGCCAGCAGCCAACTTCGGGGATCCCAAGAGACCCAGTACTTC.